This TCR beta chain derives from a study of cytotoxic CD8 clonotypes in ibrutinib-treated CLL. Across the study: Over 10 relapsed/refractory, roughly 15 treatment-naive; around 18 IGHV unmutated. Collecting the response samples happened after a median 12 months of treatment, with a range of 6 to 36.

Measured with immunoSEQ multiplex PCR; TCRdb has only the in-frame clones, and not every one. Found here are 300,000 to 400,000 clones, roughly 70% of them singletons; the top ten hold around 6.5%. The CDR3 loop spans 15 amino acids. Germline lookup yields CDR1 LNHNV and CDR2 YYDKDF (reference sequence). The V end lost 1 base, the J end lost 2 bases, and 12 bases lay between the germline ends. This TCR was recovered from a human donor with chronic lymphocytic leukemia. The sequenced sample was PBMCs, obtained after 36 months of ibrutinib treatment. The rearrangement links TRBV15 to TRBJ2-7; the D is unclear. This CDR3 reads CATSRGLGPTYEQYF. For the CDR3, the DNA is TGTGCCACCAGCAGAGGATTGGGTCCCACCTACGAGCAGTACTTC. The full variable domain, completed using reference TRBV15 and TRBJ2-7, is DAMVIQNPRYQVTQFGKPVTLSCSQTLNHNVMYWYQQKSSQAPKLLFHYYDKDFNNEADTPDNFQSRRPNTSFCFLDIRSPGLGDTAMYLCATSRGLGPTYEQYFGPGTRLTVT.